The 6 T cell receptor beta chains in this list originate from one sample, sequenced in a study of control samples from healthy donors and cancer patients. Assay: immunoSEQ multiplex PCR; the TCRdb copy retains only in-frame clones and omits some. The data hold about 180,000 clones, with about 90% observed a single time. Sequencing used blood. The receptor set was obtained from a woman aged 50 to 60 in good health.

The chain combines TRBV30 with TRBJ1-3; 10 bases fit TRBD1. The germline V gene encodes CDR1 GTSNPN and CDR2 SVGIG (reference sequence). With V trimmed by 0 bases and J by 2 bases, 7 bases remained unmatched. This CDR3 is built from 17 residues. The CDR3: CAWSVGDRGLPGNTIYF. CDR3 DNA sequence: TGTGCCTGGAGTGTAGGGGACAGGGGACTCCCTGGAAACACCATATATTTT.

The J gene is TRBJ1-5, the V gene TRBV12-3 or TRBV12-4; D unclear. The CDR3 is 13 residues long. V dropped 6 bases and J dropped 6 bases, with 12 bases sitting between them. This chain's CDR3 is CASRNMISQPQHF. The CDR3 DNA follows: TGTGCCAGCAGGAACATGATTAGTCAGCCCCAGCATTTT.

The gene calls are TRBV20-1 and TRBJ1-1, with D unresolved. CDR1 DFQATT and CDR2 SNEGSKA come from the germline V gene (reference sequence). CDR3 length equals 11 residues. V dropped 3 bases and J dropped 9 bases, with 11 bases sitting between them. In DNA form, the CDR3 reads TGCAGTGCTAGGGTAGACGCCAAAGCTTTCTTT. It is translated as CSARVDAKAFF.

This sequence joins TRBV5-6 and TRBJ1-1; tentatively, D is TRBD1 (6 bases). Trimming pared 3 bases from V and 4 bases from J, leaving 19 bases between. The CDR3 runs 16 residues. Germline-derived CDR1 and CDR2 are SGHDT and YYEEEE. CDR3 residues: CASSWGGRAQFTEAFF. The CDR3 DNA follows: TGTGCCAGCAGCTGGGGGGGCAGGGCGCAATTCACTGAAGCTTTCTTT.

The chain links TRBV5-1 to TRBJ2-7; D is uncertain. Trimming removed 0 bases from V and 2 bases from J, with 9 bases in between. Germline V gives CDR1 SGHRS, CDR2 YFSETQ. The CDR3 is 14 residues long. This CDR3 is CASSLEGSPYEQYF. CDR3 bases: TGCGCCAGCAGCTTGGAAGGCAGCCCCTACGAGCAGTACTTC.

The rearrangement joins TRBV27 to TRBJ1-5; no reliable D call. Deletions cut 3 bases from V and 2 bases from J, with 17 bases between. CDR1 and CDR2 (germline): MNHEY, SMNVEV (reference sequence). The CDR3 covers 17 residues. CDR3: CASSFVPPVGRNQPQHF. Here the CDR3 DNA reads TGTGCCAGCAGTTTTGTCCCCCCGGTCGGTCGCAATCAGCCCCAGCATTTT.